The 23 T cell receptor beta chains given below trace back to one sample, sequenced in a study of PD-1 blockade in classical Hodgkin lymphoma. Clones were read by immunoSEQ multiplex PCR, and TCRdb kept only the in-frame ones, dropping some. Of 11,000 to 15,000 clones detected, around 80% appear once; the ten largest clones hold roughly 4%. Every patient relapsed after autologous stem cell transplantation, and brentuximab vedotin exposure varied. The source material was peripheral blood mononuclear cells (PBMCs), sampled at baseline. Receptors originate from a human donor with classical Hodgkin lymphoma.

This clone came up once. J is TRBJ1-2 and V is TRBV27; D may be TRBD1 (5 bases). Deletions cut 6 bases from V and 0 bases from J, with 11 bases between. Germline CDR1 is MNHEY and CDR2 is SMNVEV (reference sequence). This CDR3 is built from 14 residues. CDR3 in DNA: TGTGCCAGCAGCCCAGGGTTCCCTAACTATGGCTACACCTTC. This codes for CASSPGFPNYGYTF.

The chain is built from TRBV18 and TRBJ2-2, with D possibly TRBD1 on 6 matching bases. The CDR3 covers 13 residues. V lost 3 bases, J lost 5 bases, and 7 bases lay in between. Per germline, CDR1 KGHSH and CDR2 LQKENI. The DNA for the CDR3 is TGTGCCAGCTCACCTCAGGGGACCGGGGAGCTGTTTTTT. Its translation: CASSPQGTGELFF.

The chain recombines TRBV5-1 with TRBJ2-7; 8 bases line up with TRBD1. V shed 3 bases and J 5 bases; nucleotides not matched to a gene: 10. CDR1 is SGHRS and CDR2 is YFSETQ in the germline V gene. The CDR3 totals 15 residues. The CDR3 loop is CASSYSGQGWNEQYF. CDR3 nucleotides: TGCGCCAGCAGCTACTCCGGACAGGGTTGGAACGAGCAGTACTTC.

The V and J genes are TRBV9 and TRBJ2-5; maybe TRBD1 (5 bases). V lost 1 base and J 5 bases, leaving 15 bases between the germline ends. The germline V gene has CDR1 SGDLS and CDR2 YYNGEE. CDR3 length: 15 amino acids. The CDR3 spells CASSVQGGVGETQYF. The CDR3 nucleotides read TGTGCCAGCAGCGTACAGGGTGGAGTGGGGGAGACCCAGTACTTC.

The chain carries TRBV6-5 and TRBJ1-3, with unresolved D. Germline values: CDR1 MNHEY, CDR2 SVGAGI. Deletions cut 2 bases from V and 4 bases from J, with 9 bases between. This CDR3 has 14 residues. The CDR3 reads CASSYLGSGNTIYF. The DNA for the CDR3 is TGTGCCAGCAGTTACCTGGGGTCAGGAAACACCATATATTTT.

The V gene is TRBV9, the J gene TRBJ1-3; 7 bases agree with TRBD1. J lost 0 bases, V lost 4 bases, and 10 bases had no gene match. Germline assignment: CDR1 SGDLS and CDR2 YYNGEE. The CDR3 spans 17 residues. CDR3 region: CASSPPGGQNSGNTIYF. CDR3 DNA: TGTGCCAGCAGCCCGCCAGGGGGACAGAACTCTGGAAACACCATATATTTT.

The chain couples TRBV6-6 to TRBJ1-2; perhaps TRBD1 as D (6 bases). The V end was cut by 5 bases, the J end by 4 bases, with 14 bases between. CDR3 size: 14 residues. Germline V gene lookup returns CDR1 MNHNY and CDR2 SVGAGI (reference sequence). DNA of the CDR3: TGTGCCAGCAGTAAACAGGGTATTAGCTATGGCTACACCTTC. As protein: CASSKQGISYGYTF.

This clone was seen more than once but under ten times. In DNA, the CDR3 is TGTGCCTGGAGTGTCGGAATAGGGCATCAGCCCCAGCATTTT. It translates to CAWSVGIGHQPQHF. The chain joins TRBV30 to TRBJ1-5; D remains unclear. The germline CDR1 and CDR2 sequences are GTSNPN and SVGIG (reference sequence). The CDR3 totals 14 residues. V lost 0 bases to trimming and J lost 5 bases, with 11 bases between them. Looking up the rest from reference TRBV30 and TRBJ1-5 gives the full variable domain: SQTIHQWPATLVQPVGSPLSLECTVEGTSNPNLYWYRQAAGRGLQLLFYSVGIGQISSEVPQNLSASRPQDRQFILSSKKLLLSDSGFYLCAWSVGIGHQPQHFGDGTRLSIL.

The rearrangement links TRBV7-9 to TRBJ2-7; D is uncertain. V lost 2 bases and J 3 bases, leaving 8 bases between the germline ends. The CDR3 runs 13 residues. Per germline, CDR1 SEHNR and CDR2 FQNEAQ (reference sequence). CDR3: CASSLPSNYEQYF. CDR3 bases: TGTGCCAGCAGCTTACCCTCTAACTACGAGCAGTACTTC.

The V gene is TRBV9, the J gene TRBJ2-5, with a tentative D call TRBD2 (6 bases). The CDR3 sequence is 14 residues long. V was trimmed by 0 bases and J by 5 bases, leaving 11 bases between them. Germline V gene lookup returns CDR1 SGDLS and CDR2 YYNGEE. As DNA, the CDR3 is TGTGCCAGCAGCGTAGGCGGGGCCGCGGAGACCCAGTACTTC. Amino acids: CASSVGGAAETQYF.

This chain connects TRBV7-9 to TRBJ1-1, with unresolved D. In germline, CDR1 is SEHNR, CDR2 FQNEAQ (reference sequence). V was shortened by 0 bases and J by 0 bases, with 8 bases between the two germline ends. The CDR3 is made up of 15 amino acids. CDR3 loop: CASSLALKMNTEAFF. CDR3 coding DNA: TGTGCCAGCAGCTTAGCCCTGAAAATGAACACTGAAGCTTTCTTT.

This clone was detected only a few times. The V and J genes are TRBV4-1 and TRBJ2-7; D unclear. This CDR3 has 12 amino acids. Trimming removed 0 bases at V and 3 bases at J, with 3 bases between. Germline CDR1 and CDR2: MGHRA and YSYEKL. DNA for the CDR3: TGCGCCAGCAGCCAAGAGGGCTACGAGCAGTACTTC. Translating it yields CASSQEGYEQYF.

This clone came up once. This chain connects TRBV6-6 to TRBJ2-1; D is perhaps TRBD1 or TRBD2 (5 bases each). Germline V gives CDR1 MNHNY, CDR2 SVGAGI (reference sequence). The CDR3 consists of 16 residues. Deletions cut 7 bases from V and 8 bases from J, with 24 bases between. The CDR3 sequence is CASTIQTNRGAYEQFF. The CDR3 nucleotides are TGTGCCAGCACCATCCAAACCAATCGAGGGGCATATGAGCAGTTCTTC.

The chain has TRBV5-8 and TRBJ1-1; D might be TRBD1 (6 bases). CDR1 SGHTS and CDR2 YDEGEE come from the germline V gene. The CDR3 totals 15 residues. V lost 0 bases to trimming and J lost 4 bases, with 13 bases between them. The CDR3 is CASSLAIGGFTEAFF. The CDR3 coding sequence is TGTGCCAGCAGCTTGGCCATAGGGGGATTCACTGAAGCTTTCTTT.

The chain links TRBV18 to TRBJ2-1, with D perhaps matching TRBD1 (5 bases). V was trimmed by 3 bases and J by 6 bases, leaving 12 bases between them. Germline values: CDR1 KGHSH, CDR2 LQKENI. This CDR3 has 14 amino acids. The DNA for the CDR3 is TGTGCCAGCTCACCTTTCCAGGGATTCAATGAGCAGTTCTTC. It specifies CASSPFQGFNEQFF.

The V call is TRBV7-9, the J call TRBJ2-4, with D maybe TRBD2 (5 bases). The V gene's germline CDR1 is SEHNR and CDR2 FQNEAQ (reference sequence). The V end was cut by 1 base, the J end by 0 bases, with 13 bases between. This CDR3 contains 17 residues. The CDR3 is CASSLGERRIAKNIQYF. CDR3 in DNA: TGTGCCAGCAGCTTAGGGGAGAGGAGAATAGCCAAAAACATTCAGTACTTC.

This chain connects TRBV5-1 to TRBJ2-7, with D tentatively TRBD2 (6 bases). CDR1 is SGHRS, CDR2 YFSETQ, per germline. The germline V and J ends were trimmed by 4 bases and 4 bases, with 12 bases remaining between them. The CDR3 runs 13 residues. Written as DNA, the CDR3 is TGCGCCAGCAGCCTGGAGGGGAGATACGAGCAGTACTTC. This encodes CASSLEGRYEQYF.

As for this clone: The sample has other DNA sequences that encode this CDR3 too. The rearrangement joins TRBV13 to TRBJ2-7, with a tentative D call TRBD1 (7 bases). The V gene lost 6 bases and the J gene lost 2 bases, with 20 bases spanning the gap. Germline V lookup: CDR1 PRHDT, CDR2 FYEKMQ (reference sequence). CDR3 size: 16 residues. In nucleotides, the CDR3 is TGTGCCAGCAGGTCGGGGAGACAGGGACTTCCCTACGAGCAGTACTTC. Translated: CASRSGRQGLPYEQYF. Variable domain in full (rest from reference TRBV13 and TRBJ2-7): AAGVIQSPRHLIKEKRETATLKCYPIPRHDTVYWYQQGPGQDPQFLISFYEKMQSDKGSIPDRFSAQQFSDYHSELNMSSLELGDSALYFCASRSGRQGLPYEQYFGPGTRLTVT.

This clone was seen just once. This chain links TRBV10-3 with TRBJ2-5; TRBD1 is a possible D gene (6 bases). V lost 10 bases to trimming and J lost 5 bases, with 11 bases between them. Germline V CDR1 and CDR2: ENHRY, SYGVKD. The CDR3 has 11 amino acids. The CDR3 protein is CASRGGETQYF. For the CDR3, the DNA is TGTGCCAGCAGAGGGGGTGAGACCCAGTACTTC.

The CDR3 region has the DNA TGTGCCAGCAGCCAGACAGGGGCGCATTCAGGCTATGGCTACACCTTC. Translation: CASSQTGAHSGYGYTF. J is TRBJ1-2 and V is TRBV27, with TRBD1 matching over 8 bases. The CDR3 has 16 residues. After removal of 6 bases from V and 4 bases from J, the junction contained 13 bases not matched to a gene. CDR1 MNHEY and CDR2 SMNVEV come from the germline V gene (reference sequence).

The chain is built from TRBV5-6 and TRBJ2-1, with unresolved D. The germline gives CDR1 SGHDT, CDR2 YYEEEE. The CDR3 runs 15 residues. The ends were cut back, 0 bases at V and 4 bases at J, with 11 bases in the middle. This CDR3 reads CASSLGPGLYNEQFF. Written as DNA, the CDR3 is TGTGCCAGCAGCTTGGGTCCAGGTTTATACAATGAGCAGTTCTTC.

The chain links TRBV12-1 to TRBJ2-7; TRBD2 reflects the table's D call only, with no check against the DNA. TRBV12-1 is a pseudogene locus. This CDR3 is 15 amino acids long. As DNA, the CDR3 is TGTGCCAGCAGCTTTAGAGGAGGGCGCTGCTACGAGCAGTACTTC. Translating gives CASSFRGGRCYEQYF.

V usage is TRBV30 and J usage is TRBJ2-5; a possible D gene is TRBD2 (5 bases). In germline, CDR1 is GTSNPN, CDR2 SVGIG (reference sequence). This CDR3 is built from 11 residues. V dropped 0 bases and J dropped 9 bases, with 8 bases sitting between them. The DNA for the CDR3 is TGTGCCTGGAGTGTTTCGGAGGCCCAGTACTTC. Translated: CAWSVSEAQYF.